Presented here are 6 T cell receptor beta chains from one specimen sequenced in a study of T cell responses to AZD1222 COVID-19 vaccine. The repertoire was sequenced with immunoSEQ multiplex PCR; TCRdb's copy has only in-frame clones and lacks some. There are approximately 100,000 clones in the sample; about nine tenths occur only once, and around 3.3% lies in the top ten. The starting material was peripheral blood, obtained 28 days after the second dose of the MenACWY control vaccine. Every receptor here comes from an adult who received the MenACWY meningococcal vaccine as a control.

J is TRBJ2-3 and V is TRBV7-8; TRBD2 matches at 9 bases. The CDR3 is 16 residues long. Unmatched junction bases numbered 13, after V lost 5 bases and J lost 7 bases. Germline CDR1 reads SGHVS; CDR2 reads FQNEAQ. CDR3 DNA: TGTGCCAGCAGCGGCGGGGGGGCCTTAGCGGGAAATACGCAGTATTTT. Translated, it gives CASSGGGALAGNTQYF.

In nucleotides, the CDR3 is TGTGCCAGCAGTTTGGTCGGCGGAAGGTACCAGCCCCAGCATTTT. Protein: CASSLVGGRYQPQHF. The gene calls are TRBV28 and TRBJ1-5; D not resolved. CDR3 length: 15 residues. Germline V gives CDR1 MDHEN, CDR2 SYDVKM. V shed 3 bases and J shed 7 bases, with 16 bases lying between them.

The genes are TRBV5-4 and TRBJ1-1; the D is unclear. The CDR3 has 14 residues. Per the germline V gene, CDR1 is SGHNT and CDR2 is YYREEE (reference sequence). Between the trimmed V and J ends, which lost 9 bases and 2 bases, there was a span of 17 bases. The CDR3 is CATSADLANTEAFF. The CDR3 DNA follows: TGTGCCACTTCCGCGGATCTCGCCAACACTGAAGCTTTCTTT.

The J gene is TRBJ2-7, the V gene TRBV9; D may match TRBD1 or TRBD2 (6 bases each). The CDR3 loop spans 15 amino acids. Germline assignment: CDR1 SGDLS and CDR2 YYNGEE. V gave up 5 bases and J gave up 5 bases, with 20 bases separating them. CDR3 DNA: TGTGCCAGCAGTTGGTCCGGGGGCGTAGGGGACGAGCAGTACTTC. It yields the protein CASSWSGGVGDEQYF.

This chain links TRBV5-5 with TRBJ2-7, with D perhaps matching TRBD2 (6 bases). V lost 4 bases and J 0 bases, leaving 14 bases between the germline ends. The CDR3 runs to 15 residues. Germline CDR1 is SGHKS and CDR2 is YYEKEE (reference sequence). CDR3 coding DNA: TGTGCCAGCAGCCAAGACTTGGGGGGCTCCTACGAGCAGTACTTC. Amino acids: CASSQDLGGSYEQYF.

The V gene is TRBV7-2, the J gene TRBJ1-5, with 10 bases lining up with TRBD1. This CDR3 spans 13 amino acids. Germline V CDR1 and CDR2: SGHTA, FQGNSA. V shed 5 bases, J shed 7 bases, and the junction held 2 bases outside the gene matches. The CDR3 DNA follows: TGTGCCAGCAGCGGACAGGGGGGCCAGCCCCAGCATTTT. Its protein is CASSGQGGQPQHF.